This TCR beta chain was identified during a study of Graves' ophthalmopathy and Graves' hyperthyroidism. The ends were cut back, 5 bases at V and 2 bases at J, with 22 bases in the middle. CDR3 length: 16 residues. In germline, CDR1 is DFQATT, CDR2 SNEGSKA (reference sequence). Amplified material comprised TCR beta CDR3 regions derived from RNA transcripts. Investigators did first-round RT-PCR with HTBI primers, then second-round multiplex PCR. One entry per CDR3 protein results from TCRdb running MiXCR on the multiplex PCR reads. The table includes about 740,000 distinct CDR3 sequences, 40% detected once. This clonotype was recorded a few times.

The chain joins TRBV20-1 to TRBJ2-7; no reliable D call. The TCR was taken from an adult man with Graves' ophthalmopathy. Sequences were obtained from peripheral blood. CDR3 region: CSAQITTDRTPYEQYF. CDR3 nucleotide sequence: TGCAGTGCTCAAATTACAACTGACCGGACCCCCTACGAGCAGTACTTC.